This is a list of T cell receptor beta chains from one sample in a study of glioma-infiltrating T cells after dendritic cell vaccination. Clones were sequenced by immunoSEQ multiplex PCR, and TCRdb holds only the in-frame ones, with some missing. This sample has around 96,000 clones; approximately 80% occur once, and the top ten carry around 5.4%. The sequencing used blood, collected before dendritic cell vaccination. The receptor set was obtained from a human donor with glioblastoma. CDR3s leave out the opening cysteine and the closing phenylalanine or tryptophan.

j_gene	v_gene	CDR3aa
TRBJ1-2	TRBV7-9	ASSFTGQEGYT
TRBJ2-7	TRBV27	ASSFRKTSGRVYGDYEQY
TRBJ2-1	TRBV30	AWNRMSQVLDSNEQF
TRBJ1-1	TRBV7-9	ASNRGTVLLNTEAF
TRBJ2-1	TRBV18	ASSPPSLAGGNEQF
TRBJ2-5	TRBV19	ASSEPQGNQETQY
TRBJ2-7	TRBV18	ASSPPGTGAYEQY
TRBJ1-1	TRBV27	ASSSHGTGMTEAF
TRBJ1-2	TRBV5-1	ASSFGLANYGYT
TRBJ1-1	TRBV9	ASSVAAGLEAF
TRBJ1-1	TRBV2	AGKQGWDTEAF
NA	TRBV6-1	AFRTASYEQY
TRBJ1-1	TRBV7-9	ASSTTGGQGTEAF
TRBJ1-5	TRBV27	ASSWQGGQPQH
TRBJ1-2	TRBV5-4	ASSFRTGLNYGYT
TRBJ1-1	TRBV12-5	ASGLTYTEAF
TRBJ2-1	TRBV28	ASSLGLAGSSYNEQF
TRBJ1-3	TRBV9	ASSVSGDYGNTIY
TRBJ2-7	TRBV11-2	ASSLDGYEQY
TRBJ2-7	TRBV10-2	ASRGTGSSYEQY
TRBJ1-1	TRBV7-9	ASSFEQGAF
TRBJ1-2	TRBV5-4	ASTGKGRVGYT
TRBJ1-1	TRBV25-1	ASSAYRGAEAF
TRBJ1-1	TRBV7-3	ASSYGVGTEAF
TRBJ2-7	TRBV5-1	ASSVDRAFSYEQY
TRBJ2-5	TRBV9	ASSVGPAGGLQETQY
TRBJ1-2	TRBV2	ASMGKTANYGYT
TRBJ1-2	TRBV7-8	ASSDRAGGYT
TRBJ2-6	TRBV4-1	ASSQGLLAGAGAGANVLT
TRBJ2-3	TRBV30	AWSAGGGDTQY
TRBJ1-2	TRBV27	ASSPGQGWYGYT
TRBJ1-3	TRBV9	ASNRQGYGNTIY
TRBJ1-5	TRBV18	ASSTGGPNQPQH
TRBJ2-1	TRBV5-4	ASSLDGLAFSYNEQF
TRBJ2-1	TRBV5-6	ASSFFGSSYNEQF
TRBJ2-1	TRBV11-2	ASSLAGTYNEQF
TRBJ2-7	TRBV9	ASSARDLNYEQY
TRBJ2-7	TRBV5-4	ASSLGSGGMRIGPYEQY
TRBJ2-1	TRBV5-8	ASVPYRGLYNEQF
TRBJ1-2	TRBV28	ASSFGAEGRRARYT
TRBJ2-2	TRBV5-1	ASSLPTSGYITGELF
TRBJ2-1	TRBV7-3	ASSLTSLAGGGEQF